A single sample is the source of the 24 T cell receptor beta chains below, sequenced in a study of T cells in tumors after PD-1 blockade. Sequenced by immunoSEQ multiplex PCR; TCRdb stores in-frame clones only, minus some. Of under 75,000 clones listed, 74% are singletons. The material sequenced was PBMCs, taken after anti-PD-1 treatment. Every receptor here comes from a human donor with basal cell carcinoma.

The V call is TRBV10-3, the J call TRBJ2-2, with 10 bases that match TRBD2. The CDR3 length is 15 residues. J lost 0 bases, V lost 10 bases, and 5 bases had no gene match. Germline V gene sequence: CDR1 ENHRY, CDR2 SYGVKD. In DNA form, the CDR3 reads TGTGCCACACGAGGACTAGCGGCGAACACCGGGGAGCTGTTTTTT. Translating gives CATRGLAANTGELFF.

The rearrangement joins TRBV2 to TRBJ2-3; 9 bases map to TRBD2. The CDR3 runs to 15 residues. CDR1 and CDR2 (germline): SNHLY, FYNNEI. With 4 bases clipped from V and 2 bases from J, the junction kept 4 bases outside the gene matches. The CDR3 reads CASSVLAGFTDTQYF. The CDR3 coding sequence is TGTGCCAGCAGTGTCCTAGCGGGGTTCACAGATACGCAGTATTTT. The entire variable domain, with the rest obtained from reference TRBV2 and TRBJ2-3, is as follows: EPEVTQTPSHQVTQMGQEVILRCVPISNHLYFYWYRQILGQKVEFLVSFYNNEISEKSEIFDDQFSVERPDGSNFTLKIRSTKLEDSAMYFCASSVLAGFTDTQYFGPGTRLTVL.

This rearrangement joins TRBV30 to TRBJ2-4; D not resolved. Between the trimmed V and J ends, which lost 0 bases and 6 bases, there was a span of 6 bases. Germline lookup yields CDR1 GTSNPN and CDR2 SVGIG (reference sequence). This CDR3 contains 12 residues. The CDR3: CAWSVARNIQYF. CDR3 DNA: TGTGCCTGGAGTGTCGCGAGAAACATTCAGTACTTC.

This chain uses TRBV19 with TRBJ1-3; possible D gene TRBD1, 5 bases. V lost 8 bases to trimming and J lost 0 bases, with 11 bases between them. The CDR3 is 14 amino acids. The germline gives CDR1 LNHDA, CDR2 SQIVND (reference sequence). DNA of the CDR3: TGTGCCAGTGGGGACCTTAGCTCTGGAAACACCATATATTTT. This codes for CASGDLSSGNTIYF.

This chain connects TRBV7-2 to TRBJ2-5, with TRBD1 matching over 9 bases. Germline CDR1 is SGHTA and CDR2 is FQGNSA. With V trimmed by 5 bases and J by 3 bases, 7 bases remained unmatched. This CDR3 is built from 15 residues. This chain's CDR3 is CASSPHGTGKETQYF. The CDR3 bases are TGTGCCAGCAGCCCCCATGGGACAGGGAAAGAGACCCAGTACTTC. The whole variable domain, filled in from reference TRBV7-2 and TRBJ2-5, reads GAGVSQSPSNKVTEKGKDVELRCDPISGHTALYWYRQSLGQGLEFLIYFQGNSAPDKSGLPSDRFSAERTGGSVSTLTIQRTQQEDSAVYLCASSPHGTGKETQYFGPGTRLLVL.

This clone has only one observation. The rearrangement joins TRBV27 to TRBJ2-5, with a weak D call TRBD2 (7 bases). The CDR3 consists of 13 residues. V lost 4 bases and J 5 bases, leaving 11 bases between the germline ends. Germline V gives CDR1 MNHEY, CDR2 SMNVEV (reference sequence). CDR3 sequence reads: CASSYRGGETQYF. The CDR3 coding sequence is TGTGCCAGCAGTTATAGGGGGGGGGAGACCCAGTACTTC.

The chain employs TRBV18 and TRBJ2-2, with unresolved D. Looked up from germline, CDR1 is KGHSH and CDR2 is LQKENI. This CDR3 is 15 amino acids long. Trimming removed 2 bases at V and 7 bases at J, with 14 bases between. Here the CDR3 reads CASSPERSEYGELFF. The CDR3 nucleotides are TGTGCCAGCTCACCAGAGAGGTCCGAGTACGGGGAGCTGTTTTTT.

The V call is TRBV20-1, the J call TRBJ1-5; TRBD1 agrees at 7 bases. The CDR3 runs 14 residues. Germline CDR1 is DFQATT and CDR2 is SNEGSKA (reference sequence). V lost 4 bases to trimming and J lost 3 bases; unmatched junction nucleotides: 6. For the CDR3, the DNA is TGCAGTGCTATTGACGGGACAGTCAATCAGCCCCAGCATTTT. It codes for CSAIDGTVNQPQHF.

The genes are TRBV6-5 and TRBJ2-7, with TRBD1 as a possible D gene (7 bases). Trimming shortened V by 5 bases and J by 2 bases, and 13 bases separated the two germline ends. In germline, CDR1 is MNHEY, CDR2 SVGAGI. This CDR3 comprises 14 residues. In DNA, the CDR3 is TGTGCCAGCAGTCGGGCAGGGGGGCCCTACGAGCAGTACTTC. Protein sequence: CASSRAGGPYEQYF.

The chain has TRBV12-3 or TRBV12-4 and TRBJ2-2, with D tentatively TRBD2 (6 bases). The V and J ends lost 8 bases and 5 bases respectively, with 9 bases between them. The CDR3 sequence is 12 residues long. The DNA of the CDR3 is TGTGCCAGCGCTGGGGGGACCGGGGAGCTGTTTTTT. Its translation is CASAGGTGELFF.

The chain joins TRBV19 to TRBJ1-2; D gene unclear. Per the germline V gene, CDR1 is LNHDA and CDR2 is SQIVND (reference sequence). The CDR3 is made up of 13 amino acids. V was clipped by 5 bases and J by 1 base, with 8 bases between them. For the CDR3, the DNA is TGTGCCAGTAGTTTCCTCGGTAACTATGGCTACACCTTC. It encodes CASSFLGNYGYTF.

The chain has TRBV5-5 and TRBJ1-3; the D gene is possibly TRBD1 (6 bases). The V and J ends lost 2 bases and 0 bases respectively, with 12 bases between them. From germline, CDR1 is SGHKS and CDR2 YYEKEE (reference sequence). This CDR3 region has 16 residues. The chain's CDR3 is CASSFIGQSSGNTIYF. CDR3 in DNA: TGTGCCAGCAGCTTTATAGGACAGAGCTCTGGAAACACCATATATTTT.

DNA for the CDR3: TGTGCCAGCTCACCGACCCCGGGAGGGCCACCCGGGGGAAGAACTGAAGCTTTCTTT. This translates into CASSPTPGGPPGGRTEAFF. The V and J genes are TRBV18 and TRBJ1-1; possibly TRBD1 for D (5 bases). Trimming removed 3 bases at V and 5 bases at J, with 28 bases between. Germline V lookup: CDR1 KGHSH, CDR2 LQKENI. The CDR3 totals 19 residues.

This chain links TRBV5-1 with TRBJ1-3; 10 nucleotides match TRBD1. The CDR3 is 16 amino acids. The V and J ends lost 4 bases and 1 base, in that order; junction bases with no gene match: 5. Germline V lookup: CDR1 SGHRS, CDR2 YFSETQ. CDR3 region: CASSLTGGFSGNTIYF. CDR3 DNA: TGCGCCAGCAGCCTGACAGGGGGCTTTTCTGGAAACACCATATATTTT.

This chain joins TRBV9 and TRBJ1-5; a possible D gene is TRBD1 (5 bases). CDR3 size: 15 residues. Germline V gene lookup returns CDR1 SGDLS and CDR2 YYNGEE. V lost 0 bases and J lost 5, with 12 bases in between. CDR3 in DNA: TGTGCCAGCAGCGTAGATAGCCGGGGGGATCAGCCCCAGCATTTT. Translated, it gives CASSVDSRGDQPQHF.

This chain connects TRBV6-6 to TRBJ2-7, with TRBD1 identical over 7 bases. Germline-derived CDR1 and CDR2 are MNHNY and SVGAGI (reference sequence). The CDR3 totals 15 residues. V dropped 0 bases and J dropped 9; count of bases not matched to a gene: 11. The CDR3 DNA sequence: TGTGCCAGCAGTTACTCGATTGGGACAGCATCCGGGCAGTACTTC. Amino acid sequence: CASSYSIGTASGQYF.

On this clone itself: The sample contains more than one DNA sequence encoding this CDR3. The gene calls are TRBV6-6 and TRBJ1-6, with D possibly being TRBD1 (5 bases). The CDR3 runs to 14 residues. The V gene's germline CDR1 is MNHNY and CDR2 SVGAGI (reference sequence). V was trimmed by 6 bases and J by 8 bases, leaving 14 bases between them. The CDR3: CASRQGQFDSPLHF. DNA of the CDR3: TGTGCCAGCAGACAAGGACAATTTGATTCACCCCTCCACTTT.

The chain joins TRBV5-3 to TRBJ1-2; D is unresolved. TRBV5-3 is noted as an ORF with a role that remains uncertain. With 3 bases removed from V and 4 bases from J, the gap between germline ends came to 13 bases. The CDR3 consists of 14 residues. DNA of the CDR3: TGTGCCAGAAGCTCGGGCCCAGTAAGCTATGGCTACACCTTC. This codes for CARSSGPVSYGYTF.

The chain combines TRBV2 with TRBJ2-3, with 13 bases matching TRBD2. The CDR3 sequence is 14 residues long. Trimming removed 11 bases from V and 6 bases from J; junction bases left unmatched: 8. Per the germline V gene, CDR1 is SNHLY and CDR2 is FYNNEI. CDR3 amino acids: CAGGTSGVWDTQYF. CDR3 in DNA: TGTGCCGGGGGGACTAGCGGGGTGTGGGATACGCAGTATTTT.

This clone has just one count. The CDR3: CASSIGWTGTHYGYTF. Here the CDR3 DNA reads TGTGCCAGTAGTATCGGGTGGACCGGGACGCACTATGGCTACACCTTC. This rearrangement joins TRBV19 to TRBJ1-2; a possible D gene is TRBD1 (5 bases). This CDR3 is built from 16 residues. Germline loops: CDR1 LNHDA, CDR2 SQIVND (reference sequence). The V end was cut by 3 bases, the J end by 3 bases, with 17 bases between.

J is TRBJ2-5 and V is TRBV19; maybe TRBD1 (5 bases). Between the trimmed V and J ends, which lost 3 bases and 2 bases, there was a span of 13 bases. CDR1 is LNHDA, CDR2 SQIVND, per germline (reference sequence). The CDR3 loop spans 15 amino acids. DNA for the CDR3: TGTGCCAGTAGTATTTTCGGGCAGGGACAAGAGACCCAGTACTTC. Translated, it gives CASSIFGQGQETQYF.

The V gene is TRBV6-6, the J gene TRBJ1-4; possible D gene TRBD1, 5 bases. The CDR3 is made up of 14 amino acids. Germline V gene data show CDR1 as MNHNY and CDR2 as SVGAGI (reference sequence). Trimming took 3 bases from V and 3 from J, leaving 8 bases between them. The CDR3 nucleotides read TGTGCCAGCAGTTATGCAGGGTCTAATGAAAAACTGTTTTTT. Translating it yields CASSYAGSNEKLFF.

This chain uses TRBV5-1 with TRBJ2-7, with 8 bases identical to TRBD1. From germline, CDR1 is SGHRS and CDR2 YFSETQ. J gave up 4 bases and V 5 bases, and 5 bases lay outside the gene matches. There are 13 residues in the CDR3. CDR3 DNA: TGCGCCAGCAGTCGGACAGGGTTTTACGAGCAGTACTTC. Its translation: CASSRTGFYEQYF.

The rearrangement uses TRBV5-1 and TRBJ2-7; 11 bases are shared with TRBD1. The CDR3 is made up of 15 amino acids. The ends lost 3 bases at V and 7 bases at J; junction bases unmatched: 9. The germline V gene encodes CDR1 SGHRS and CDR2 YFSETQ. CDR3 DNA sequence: TGCGCCAGCAGCTCGGACGGACAGGGGGCACAAGAGCAGTACTTC. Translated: CASSSDGQGAQEQYF.